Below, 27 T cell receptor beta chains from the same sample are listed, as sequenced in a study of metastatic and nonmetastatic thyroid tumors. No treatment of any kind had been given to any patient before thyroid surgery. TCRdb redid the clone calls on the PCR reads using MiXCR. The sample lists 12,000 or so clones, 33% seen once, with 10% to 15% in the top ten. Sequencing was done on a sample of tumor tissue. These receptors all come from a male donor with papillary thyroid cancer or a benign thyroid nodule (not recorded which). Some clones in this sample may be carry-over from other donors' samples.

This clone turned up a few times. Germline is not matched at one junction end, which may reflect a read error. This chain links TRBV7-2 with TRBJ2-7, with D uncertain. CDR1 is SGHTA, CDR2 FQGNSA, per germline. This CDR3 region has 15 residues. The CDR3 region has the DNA TGTGCCAGCAGCTTAGGACTGGGGATCTCCTACGAGCAGTGCTTC. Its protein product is CASSLGLGISYEQCF.

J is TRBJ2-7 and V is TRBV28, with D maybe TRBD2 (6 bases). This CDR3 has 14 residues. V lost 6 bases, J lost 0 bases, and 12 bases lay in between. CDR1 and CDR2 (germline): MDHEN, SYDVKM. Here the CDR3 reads CASSSGGVSYEQYF. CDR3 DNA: TGTGCCAGCAGCTCCGGAGGGGTCTCCTACGAGCAGTACTTC.

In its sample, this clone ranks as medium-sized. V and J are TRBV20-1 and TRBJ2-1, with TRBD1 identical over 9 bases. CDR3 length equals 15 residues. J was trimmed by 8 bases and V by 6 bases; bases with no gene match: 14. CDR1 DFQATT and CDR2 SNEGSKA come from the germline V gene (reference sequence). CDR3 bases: TGCAGTGCACCCATCCGGGACAGGGCTTTAGATGAGCAGTTCTTC. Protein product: CSAPIRDRALDEQFF.

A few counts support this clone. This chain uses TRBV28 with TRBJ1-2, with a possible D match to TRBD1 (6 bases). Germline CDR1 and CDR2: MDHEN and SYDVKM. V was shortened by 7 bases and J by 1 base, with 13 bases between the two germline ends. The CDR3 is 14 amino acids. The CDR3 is CASTPGQFNYGYTF. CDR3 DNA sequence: TGTGCCAGCACCCCCGGACAGTTTAACTATGGCTACACCTTC.

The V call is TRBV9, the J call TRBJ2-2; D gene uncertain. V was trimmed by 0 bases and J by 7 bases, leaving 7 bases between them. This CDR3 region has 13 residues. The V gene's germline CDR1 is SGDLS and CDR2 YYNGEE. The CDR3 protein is CASSVDFVGELFF. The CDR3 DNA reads TGTGCCAGCAGCGTAGACTTTGTCGGGGAGCTGTTTTTT. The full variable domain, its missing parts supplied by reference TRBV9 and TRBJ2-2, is DSGVTQTPKHLITATGQRVTLRCSPRSGDLSVYWYQQSLDQGLQFLIQYYNGEERAKGNILERFSAQQFPDLHSELNLSSLELGDSALYFCASSVDFVGELFFGEGSRLTVL.

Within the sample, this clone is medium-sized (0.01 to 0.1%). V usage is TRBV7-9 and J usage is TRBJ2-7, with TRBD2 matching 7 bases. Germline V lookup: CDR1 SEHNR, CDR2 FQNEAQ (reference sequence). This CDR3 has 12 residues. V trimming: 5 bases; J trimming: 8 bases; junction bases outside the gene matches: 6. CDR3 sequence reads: CASSPGGIKQYF. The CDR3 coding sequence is TGTGCCAGCAGCCCCGGGGGGATAAAGCAGTACTTC.

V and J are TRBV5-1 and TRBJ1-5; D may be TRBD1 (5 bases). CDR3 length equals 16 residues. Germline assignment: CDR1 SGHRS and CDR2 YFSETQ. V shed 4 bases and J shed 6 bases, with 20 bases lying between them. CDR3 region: CASSPGHGGAGQPQHF. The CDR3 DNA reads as TGCGCCAGCAGCCCAGGACACGGTGGAGCAGGTCAGCCCCAGCATTTT.

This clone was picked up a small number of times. CDR3 DNA: TGTGCCAGCAGCTTAATGGGGGGAGTAAACACTGAAGCTTTCTTT. This gives the protein CASSLMGGVNTEAFF. The chain is built from TRBV7-8 and TRBJ1-1; a possible D gene is TRBD1 (5 bases). Per germline, CDR1 SGHVS and CDR2 FQNEAQ. CDR3 size: 15 residues. V lost 2 bases and J lost 2, with 12 bases in between.

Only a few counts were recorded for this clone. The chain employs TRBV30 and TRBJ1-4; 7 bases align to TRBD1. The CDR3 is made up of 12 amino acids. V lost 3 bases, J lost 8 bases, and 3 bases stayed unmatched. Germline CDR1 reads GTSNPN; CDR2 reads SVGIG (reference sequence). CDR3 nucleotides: TGTGCCTGGAGGGCCAGGGGGGAAAAACTGTTTTTT. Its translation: CAWRARGEKLFF.

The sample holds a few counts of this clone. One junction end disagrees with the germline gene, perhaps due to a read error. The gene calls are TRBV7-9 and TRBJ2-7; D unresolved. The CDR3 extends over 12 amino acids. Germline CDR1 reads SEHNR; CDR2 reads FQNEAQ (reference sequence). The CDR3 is CASSPTSYDQYF. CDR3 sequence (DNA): TGTGCCAGCAGCCCCACCTCCTACGATCAGTACTTC.

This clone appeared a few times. The CDR3 region is CASSIKETYEQYF. The CDR3, as DNA: TGTGCCAGTAGTATCAAGGAGACCTACGAGCAGTACTTC. The chain carries TRBV19 and TRBJ2-7, with D hard to call. The germline V gene encodes CDR1 LNHDA and CDR2 SQIVND (reference sequence). The CDR3 contains 13 residues. V dropped 3 bases and J dropped 2 bases, with 8 bases sitting between them.

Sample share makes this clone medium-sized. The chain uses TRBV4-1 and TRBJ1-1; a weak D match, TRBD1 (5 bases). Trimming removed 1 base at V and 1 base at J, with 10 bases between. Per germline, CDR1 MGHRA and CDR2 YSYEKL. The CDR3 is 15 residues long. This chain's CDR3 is CASSQGQGWNTEAFF. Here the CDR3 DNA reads TGCGCCAGCAGCCAAGGTCAGGGATGGAACACTGAAGCTTTCTTT.

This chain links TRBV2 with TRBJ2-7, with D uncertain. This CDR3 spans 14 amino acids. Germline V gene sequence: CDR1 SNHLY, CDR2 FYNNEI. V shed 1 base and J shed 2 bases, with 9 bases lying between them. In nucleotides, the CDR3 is TGTGCCAGCAGTGAAGATCTGGGAACCTACGAGCAGTACTTC. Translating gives CASSEDLGTYEQYF.

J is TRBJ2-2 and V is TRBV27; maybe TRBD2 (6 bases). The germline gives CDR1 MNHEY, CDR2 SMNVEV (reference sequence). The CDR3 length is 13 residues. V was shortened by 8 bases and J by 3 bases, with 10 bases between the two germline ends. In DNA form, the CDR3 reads TGTGCCAGCGCGGGGAGAGACACCGGGGAGCTGTTTTTT. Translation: CASAGRDTGELFF.

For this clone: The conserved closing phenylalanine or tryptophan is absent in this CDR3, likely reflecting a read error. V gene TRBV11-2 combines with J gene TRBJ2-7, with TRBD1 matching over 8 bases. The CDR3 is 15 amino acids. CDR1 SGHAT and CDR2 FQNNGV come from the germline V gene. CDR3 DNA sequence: TGTGCCAGCAGCCTAGACAGGGGAAGGTCCTACGAGCAGTACTCC. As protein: CASSLDRGRSYEQYS.

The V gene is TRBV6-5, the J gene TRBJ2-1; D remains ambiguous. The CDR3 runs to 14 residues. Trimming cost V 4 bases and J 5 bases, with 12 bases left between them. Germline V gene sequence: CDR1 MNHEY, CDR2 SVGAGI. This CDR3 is CASSSPPIDNEQFF. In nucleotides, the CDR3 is TGTGCCAGCAGTTCCCCCCCCATCGACAATGAGCAGTTCTTC.

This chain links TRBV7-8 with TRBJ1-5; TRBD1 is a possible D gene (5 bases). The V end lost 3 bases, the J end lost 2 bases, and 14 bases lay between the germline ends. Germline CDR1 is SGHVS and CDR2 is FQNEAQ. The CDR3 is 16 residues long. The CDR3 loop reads CASSFGGDLRNQPQHF. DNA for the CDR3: TGTGCCAGCAGCTTTGGGGGGGATCTACGCAATCAGCCCCAGCATTTT.

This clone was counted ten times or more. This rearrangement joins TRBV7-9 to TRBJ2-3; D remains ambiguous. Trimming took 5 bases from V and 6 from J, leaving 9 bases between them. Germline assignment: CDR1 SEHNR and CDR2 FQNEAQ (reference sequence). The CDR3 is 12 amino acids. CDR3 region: CASSPEGDTQYF. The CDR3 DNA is TGTGCCAGCAGCCCCGAAGGGGATACGCAGTATTTT. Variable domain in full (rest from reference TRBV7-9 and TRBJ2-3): DTGVSQNPRHKITKRGQNVTFRCDPISEHNRLYWYRQTLGQGPEFLTYFQNEAQLEKSRLLSDRFSAERPKGSFSTLEIQRTEQGDSAMYLCASSPEGDTQYFGPGTRLTVL.

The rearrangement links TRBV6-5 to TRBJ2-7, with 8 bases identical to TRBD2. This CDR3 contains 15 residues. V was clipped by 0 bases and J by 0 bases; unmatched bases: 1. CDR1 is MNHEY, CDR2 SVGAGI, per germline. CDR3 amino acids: CASSYSAGVSYEQYF. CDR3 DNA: TGTGCCAGCAGTTACTCAGCGGGAGTCTCCTACGAGCAGTACTTC.

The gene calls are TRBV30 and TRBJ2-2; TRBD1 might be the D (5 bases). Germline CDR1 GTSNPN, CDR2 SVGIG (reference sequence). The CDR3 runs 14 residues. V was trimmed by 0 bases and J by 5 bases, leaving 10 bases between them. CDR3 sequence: CAWSVWGRTGELFF. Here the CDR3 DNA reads TGTGCCTGGAGTGTCTGGGGCAGGACCGGGGAGCTGTTTTTT.

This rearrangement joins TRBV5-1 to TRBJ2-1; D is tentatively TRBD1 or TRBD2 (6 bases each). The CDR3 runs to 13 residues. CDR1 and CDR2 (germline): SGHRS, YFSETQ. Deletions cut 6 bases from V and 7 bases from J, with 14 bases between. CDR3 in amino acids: CASNAGTLNEQFF. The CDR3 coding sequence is TGCGCCAGCAACGCGGGGACATTGAATGAGCAGTTCTTC. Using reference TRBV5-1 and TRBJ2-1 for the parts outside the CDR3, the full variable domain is KAGVTQTPRYLIKTRGQQVTLSCSPISGHRSVSWYQQTPGQGLQFLFEYFSETQRNKGNFPGRFSGRQFSNSRSEMNVSTLELGDSALYLCASNAGTLNEQFFGPGTRLTVL.

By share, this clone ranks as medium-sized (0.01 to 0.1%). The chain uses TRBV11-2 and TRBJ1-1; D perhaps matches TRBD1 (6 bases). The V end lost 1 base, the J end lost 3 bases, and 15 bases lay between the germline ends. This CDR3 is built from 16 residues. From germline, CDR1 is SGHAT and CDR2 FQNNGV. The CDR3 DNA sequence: TGTGCCAGCAGCTTAGGGGGGCAAGGGGGATACACTGAAGCTTTCTTT. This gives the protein CASSLGGQGGYTEAFF.

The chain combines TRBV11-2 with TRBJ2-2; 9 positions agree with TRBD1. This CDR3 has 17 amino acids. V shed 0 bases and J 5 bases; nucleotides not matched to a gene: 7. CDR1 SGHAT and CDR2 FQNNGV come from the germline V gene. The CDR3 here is CASSLDSGGQGTGELFF. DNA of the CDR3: TGTGCCAGCAGCTTAGATTCTGGGGGACAGGGAACCGGGGAGCTGTTTTTT.

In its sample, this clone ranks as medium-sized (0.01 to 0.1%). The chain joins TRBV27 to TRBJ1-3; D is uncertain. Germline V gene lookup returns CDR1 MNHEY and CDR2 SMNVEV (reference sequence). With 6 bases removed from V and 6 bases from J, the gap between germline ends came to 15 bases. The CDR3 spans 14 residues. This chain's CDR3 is CASRKNNHLNTIYF. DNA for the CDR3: TGTGCCAGCAGGAAGAACAACCATTTAAACACCATATATTTT.

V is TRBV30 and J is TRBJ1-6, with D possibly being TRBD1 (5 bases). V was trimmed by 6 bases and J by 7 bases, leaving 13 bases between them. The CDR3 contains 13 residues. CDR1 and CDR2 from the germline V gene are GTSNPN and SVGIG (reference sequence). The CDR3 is CACAQGHNSPLHF. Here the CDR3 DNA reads TGTGCCTGCGCGCAGGGTCACAATTCACCCCTCCACTTT.

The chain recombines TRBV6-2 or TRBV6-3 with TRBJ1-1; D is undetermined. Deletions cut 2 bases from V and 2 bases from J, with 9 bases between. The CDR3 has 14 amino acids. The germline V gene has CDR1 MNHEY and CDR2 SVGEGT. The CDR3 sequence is CASSYTDSNTEAFF. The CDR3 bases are TGTGCCAGCAGTTACACTGACTCAAACACTGAAGCTTTCTTT.

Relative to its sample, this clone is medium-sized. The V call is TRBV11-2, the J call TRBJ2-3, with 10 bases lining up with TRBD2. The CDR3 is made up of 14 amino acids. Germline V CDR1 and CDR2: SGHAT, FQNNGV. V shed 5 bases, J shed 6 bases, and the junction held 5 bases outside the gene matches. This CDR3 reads CASSLGLAVDTQYF. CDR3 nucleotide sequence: TGTGCCAGCAGCCTCGGACTAGCGGTTGATACGCAGTATTTT.